The source of this TCR beta chain is a study of breast tumors, draining lymph nodes, adjacent tissues. Per the germline V gene, CDR1 is KGHDR and CDR2 is SFDVKD. The CDR3 runs to 15 residues. Points from the study as a whole: The data were judged consistent with most tumor T cells coming from lymph node and expanding in tumor.

One entry per CDR3 protein results from TCRdb running MiXCR on the multiplex PCR reads. The sample consists of tens of thousands of distinct CDR3 sequences, under 50% of them appearing once. This clonotype was observed many times. Its specificity is unknown. A much larger clone differs from this one at a single base, so this may be a read error. The specimen was breast tumor tissue. The chain couples TRBV24-1 to TRBJ2-2; TRBD1 aligns across 7 bases. The TCR was taken from a female donor with breast cancer. Some clones in this sample may be carry-over from other donors' samples. The CDR3 here is CATSDLPQGTGEPFF. The CDR3 DNA reads TGTGCCACCAGTGATCTACCACAGGGGACCGGGGAGCCGTTTTTT.